Below, 16 T cell receptor beta chains from the same sample are listed, as sequenced in a study of cytomegalovirus exposure and HLA in healthy donors. The PCR used 60 Vbeta and 13 Jbeta primers. Sequenced by immunoSEQ multiplex PCR; TCRdb stores in-frame clones only, minus some. The sample lists 200,000 or so clones; 70% to 85% were seen once. The sample was PBMCs. The receptors derive from a boy younger than 10 in good health and CMV-seronegative.

This sequence joins TRBV6-6 and TRBJ1-1; a possible D gene is TRBD1 (5 bases). V lost 2 bases to trimming and J lost 1 base, with 11 bases between them. CDR1 is MNHNY and CDR2 is SVGAGI in the germline V gene (reference sequence). The CDR3 contains 15 residues. CDR3 sequence reads: CASSYLGGENTEAFF. In nucleotides, the CDR3 is TGTGCCAGCAGTTACCTGGGGGGGGAGAACACTGAAGCTTTCTTT.

The chain uses TRBV2 and TRBJ2-5; D is perhaps TRBD2 (6 bases). Germline V CDR1 and CDR2: SNHLY, FYNNEI. The CDR3 is 16 residues long. Trimming took off 1 base at V and 5 bases at J, with 17 bases between the two ends. CDR3 loop: CASSEGAGYGSETQYF. As DNA, the CDR3 is TGTGCCAGCAGTGAAGGGGCGGGGTATGGCTCGGAGACCCAGTACTTC.

This chain links TRBV9 with TRBJ2-3; D might be TRBD2 (5 bases). Germline V gene data show CDR1 as SGDLS and CDR2 as YYNGEE. The V end lost 2 bases, the J end lost 5 bases, and 12 bases lay between the germline ends. This CDR3 is 14 amino acids long. The CDR3 DNA sequence: TGTGCCAGCAGCGTCGGCGGGTTCGGAGATACGCAGTATTTT. Protein sequence: CASSVGGFGDTQYF.

The genes are TRBV10-3 and TRBJ2-3; 11 bases map to TRBD2. CDR1 and CDR2 from the germline V gene are ENHRY and SYGVKD. V gave up 2 bases and J gave up 1 base; unmatched junction bases: 14. CDR3 length: 20 residues. The chain's CDR3 is CAISEAGIAGGGLCTDTQYF. Here the CDR3 DNA reads TGTGCCATCAGTGAGGCCGGGATAGCGGGGGGGGGCCTCTGCACAGATACGCAGTATTTT.

This chain connects TRBV5-1 to TRBJ2-5, with 8 bases matching TRBD2. From germline, CDR1 is SGHRS and CDR2 YFSETQ. Trimming at V came to 1 base and at J to 5 bases, leaving 4 bases not matched to a gene. The CDR3 extends over 14 amino acids. CDR3 amino acids: CASSLSSGVETQYF. The CDR3 DNA reads TGCGCCAGCAGCTTGAGTAGCGGGGTTGAGACCCAGTACTTC. The full variable domain, rest sourced from reference TRBV5-1 and TRBJ2-5, is KAGVTQTPRYLIKTRGQQVTLSCSPISGHRSVSWYQQTPGQGLQFLFEYFSETQRNKGNFPGRFSGRQFSNSRSEMNVSTLELGDSALYLCASSLSSGVETQYFGPGTRLLVL.

CDR3 amino acids: CASSEAGGNTGELFF. As DNA, the CDR3 is TGTGCCAGCAGTGAAGCGGGGGGGAACACCGGGGAGCTGTTTTTT. The chain recombines TRBV25-1 with TRBJ2-2; TRBD2 aligns across 8 bases. CDR1 is MGHDK and CDR2 is SYGVNS in the germline V gene. The V gene end was trimmed by 2 bases and the J gene end by 1 base; junction bases not matched to a gene: 0. This CDR3 is 15 amino acids long.

This clone was counted between two and nine times. The genes are TRBV18 and TRBJ2-7; 7 bases map to TRBD2. CDR3 size: 15 residues. Germline V gene data show CDR1 as KGHSH and CDR2 as LQKENI. Trimming took 1 base from V and 7 from J; bases not matched to a gene: 10. The CDR3 region has the DNA TGTGCCAGCTCACCACTCCCGGGCCAAGCGGGAGAGCAGTACTTC. As protein: CASSPLPGQAGEQYF.

The V and J genes are TRBV6-5 and TRBJ2-1; 7 nucleotides agree with TRBD1. CDR3 length equals 15 residues. Per germline, CDR1 MNHEY and CDR2 SVGAGI. V trimming: 5 bases; J trimming: 7 bases; junction bases outside the gene matches: 11. The CDR3 loop reads CASSIRGTPLNEQFF. DNA of the CDR3: TGTGCCAGCAGTATCAGGGGGACACCTTTGAATGAGCAGTTCTTC.

This chain connects TRBV7-3 to TRBJ2-5; D unresolved. Trimming took 4 bases from V and 5 from J, leaving 5 bases between them. Germline values: CDR1 SGHTA, CDR2 FQGTGA. The CDR3 extends over 11 amino acids. The CDR3 bases are TGTGCCAGCAGCTCCTTGGAGACCCAGTACTTC. Translation gives CASSSLETQYF.

DNA for the CDR3: TGTGCCAGCAGCCCCGGGGCCGGGGGGGAGACCCAGTACTTC. Encoded protein: CASSPGAGGETQYF. The rearrangement joins TRBV4-2 to TRBJ2-5; 7 bases are a match to TRBD2. The CDR3 is 14 amino acids. Trimming took 4 bases from V and 5 from J; bases not matched to a gene: 7. CDR1 is LGHNA, CDR2 YNFKEQ, per germline.

This clone was detected a few times. The chain links TRBV6-5 to TRBJ2-7; TRBD2 matches at 8 bases. The CDR3 has 15 amino acids. Germline V gives CDR1 MNHEY, CDR2 SVGAGI. Trimming took 0 bases from V and 4 from J; bases not matched to a gene: 5. The CDR3 nucleotides read TGTGCCAGCAGTTACTCAGTAGCGGGGCGATACGAGCAGTACTTC. Translation gives CASSYSVAGRYEQYF.

In this sample, this clone turned up a few times. This chain connects TRBV15 to TRBJ1-2; weak D call: TRBD1 (6 bases). The V and J ends lost 6 bases and 2 bases respectively, with 13 bases between them. The germline CDR1 and CDR2 sequences are LNHNV and YYDKDF (reference sequence). The CDR3 is made up of 14 amino acids. The CDR3 reads CATREVGQNYGYTF. The CDR3 DNA is TGTGCCACCAGAGAGGTAGGACAGAACTATGGCTACACCTTC.

This sequence joins TRBV2 and TRBJ2-3, with D possibly TRBD1 on 5 matching bases. The V end lost 7 bases, the J end lost 5 bases, and 13 bases lay between the germline ends. The CDR3 sequence is 13 residues long. Germline CDR1 reads SNHLY; CDR2 reads FYNNEI. CDR3 sequence (DNA): TGTGCCAGCATTAAAGGGGCGCAAGATACGCAGTATTTT. Translated, it gives CASIKGAQDTQYF.

In its sample, this clone was seen a few times. V usage is TRBV11-2 and J usage is TRBJ1-1; 7 bases line up with TRBD1. Germline lookup yields CDR1 SGHAT and CDR2 FQNNGV. The V gene end was trimmed by 5 bases and the J gene end by 4 bases; junction bases not matched to a gene: 19. The length of the CDR3 is 18 residues. The CDR3 region is CASSPEWSKGARGTEAFF. CDR3 bases: TGTGCCAGCAGCCCCGAATGGTCGAAGGGGGCTAGGGGCACTGAAGCTTTCTTT.

J is TRBJ2-5 and V is TRBV5-5, with 9 bases fitting TRBD1. Trimming cost V 2 bases and J 5 bases; bases outside gene matches: 13. The CDR3 sequence is 17 residues long. The germline gives CDR1 SGHKS, CDR2 YYEKEE (reference sequence). The CDR3 coding sequence is TGTGCCAGCAGCTTCACCGGGACAGGGTTCATAGGGGAGACCCAGTACTTC. Translating gives CASSFTGTGFIGETQYF.

The chain couples TRBV7-3 to TRBJ2-3; TRBD2 matches at 12 bases. The CDR3 totals 17 residues. The J segment lost 5 bases and the V segment lost 2 bases, leaving 8 bases of the junction unmatched. Per germline, CDR1 SGHTA and CDR2 FQGTGA. In DNA form, the CDR3 reads TGTGCCAGCAGCTTAGGCATCCTAGCGGGGGGGGAAGATACGCAGTATTTT. Translation gives CASSLGILAGGEDTQYF.